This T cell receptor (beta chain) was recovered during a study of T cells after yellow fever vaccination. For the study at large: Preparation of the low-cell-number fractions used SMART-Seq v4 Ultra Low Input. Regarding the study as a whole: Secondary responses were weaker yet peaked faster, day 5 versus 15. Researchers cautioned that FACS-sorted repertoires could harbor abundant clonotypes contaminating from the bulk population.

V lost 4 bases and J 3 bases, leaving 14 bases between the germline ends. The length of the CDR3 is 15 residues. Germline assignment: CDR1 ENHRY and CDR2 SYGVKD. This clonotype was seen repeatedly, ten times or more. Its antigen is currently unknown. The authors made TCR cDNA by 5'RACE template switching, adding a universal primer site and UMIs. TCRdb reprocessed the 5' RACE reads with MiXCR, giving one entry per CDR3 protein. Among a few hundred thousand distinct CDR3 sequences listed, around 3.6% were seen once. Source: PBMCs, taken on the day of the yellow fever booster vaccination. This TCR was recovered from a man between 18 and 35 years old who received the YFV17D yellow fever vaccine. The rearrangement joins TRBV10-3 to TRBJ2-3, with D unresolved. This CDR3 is CAISGTGVSTDTQYF. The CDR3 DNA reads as TGTGCCATCAGTGGGACGGGTGTTAGTACAGATACGCAGTATTTT.